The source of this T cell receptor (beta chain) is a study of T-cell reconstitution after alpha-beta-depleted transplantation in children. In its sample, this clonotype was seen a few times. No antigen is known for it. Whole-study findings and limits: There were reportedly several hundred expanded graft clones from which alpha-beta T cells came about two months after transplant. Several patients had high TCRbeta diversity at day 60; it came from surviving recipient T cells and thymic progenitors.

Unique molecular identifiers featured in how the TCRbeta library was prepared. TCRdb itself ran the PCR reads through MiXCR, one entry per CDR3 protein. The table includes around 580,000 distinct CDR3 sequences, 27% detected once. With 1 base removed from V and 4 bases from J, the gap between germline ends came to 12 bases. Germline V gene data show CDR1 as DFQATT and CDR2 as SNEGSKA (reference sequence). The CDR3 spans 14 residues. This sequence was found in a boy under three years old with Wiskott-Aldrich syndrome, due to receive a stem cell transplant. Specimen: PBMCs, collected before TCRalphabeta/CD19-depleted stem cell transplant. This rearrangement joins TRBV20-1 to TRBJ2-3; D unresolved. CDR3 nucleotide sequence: TGCAGTGCTAGAGCCGCTTTAGTAGCAGATACGCAGTATTTT. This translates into CSARAALVADTQYF.